These 4 T cell receptor beta chains were all obtained from the same sample, sequenced in a study of early T cells in non-severe SARS-CoV-2 infection. TCRdb passed the 5' RACE reads through MiXCR, listing each CDR3 protein once. The table includes about 26,000 distinct CDR3 sequences, 4% to 4.5% detected once. The specimen was whole blood. These receptors were collected from an adult who was a healthcare worker with PCR-confirmed SARS-CoV-2 infection or an uninfected control (not recorded which).

This clonotype was picked up many times. The V call is TRBV11-2, the J call TRBJ2-2, with D uncertain. The CDR3 runs to 12 residues. The V gene's germline CDR1 is SGHAT and CDR2 FQNNGV. V dropped 6 bases and J dropped 8 bases, with 10 bases sitting between them. CDR3 in DNA: TGTGCCAGCAGGAACATGAAGGGGGAGCTGTTTTTT. It codes for CASRNMKGELFF.

For this clonotype: A much larger clone lies one base from this, so it may be a read error. The V call is TRBV12-3 or TRBV12-4, the J call TRBJ2-7; maybe TRBD2 (5 bases). The length of the CDR3 is 13 residues. CDR3 sequence reads: CVSSPDGAYEQYF. Here the CDR3 DNA reads TGTGTCAGCAGCCCGGACGGGGCCTACGAGCAGTACTTC.

The sample holds a few counts of this clonotype. The V call is TRBV20-1, the J call TRBJ2-3; TRBD2 agrees at 12 bases. This CDR3 spans 15 amino acids. After removal of 0 bases from V and 6 bases from J, the junction contained 4 bases not matched to a gene. In germline, CDR1 is DFQATT, CDR2 SNEGSKA (reference sequence). The CDR3 reads CSARDRLAGVDTQYF. The CDR3 DNA is TGCAGTGCTAGAGATCGACTAGCGGGAGTGGATACGCAGTATTTT.

At least ten counts were recorded for this clonotype. The rearrangement links TRBV7-2 to TRBJ2-3; TRBD2 matches at 11 bases. Germline V gives CDR1 SGHTA, CDR2 FQGNSA. Trimming removed 4 bases from V and 6 bases from J; junction bases left unmatched: 6. CDR3 length equals 15 residues. The CDR3 coding sequence is TGTGCCAGCAGCTATAGCGGGAGGGCCAGGGATACGCAGTATTTT. This translates into CASSYSGRARDTQYF.